Shown below are 25 T cell receptor beta chains from a single sample sequenced in a study of shared clonotypes between healthy human individuals. This table comes from immunoSEQ multiplex PCR, and its TCRdb copy is limited to in-frame clones, with some not included. The repertoire holds about 1.1 million clones, with 70% to 85% as singletons. Input material: memory CD4+ T cells from PBMCs. Subset in this sample: CD45RA-negative fraction. These receptors were collected from a man younger than 35 in good health. Some clones in this sample may be carry-over from other donors' samples.

The rearrangement uses TRBV2 and TRBJ1-5; D possibly corresponds to TRBD1 (5 bases). CDR3 length: 14 amino acids. Germline loops: CDR1 SNHLY, CDR2 FYNNEI. The V and J ends lost 8 bases and 7 bases respectively, with 18 bases between them. The CDR3 DNA is TGTGCCAGCCGTGGGAGCAGGGACGGGCAGCCCCAGCATTTT. Its translation is CASRGSRDGQPQHF.

V usage is TRBV5-1 and J usage is TRBJ2-5, with D perhaps TRBD1 (5 bases). This CDR3 region has 15 residues. V dropped 4 bases and J dropped 1 base, with 14 bases sitting between them. Germline V gives CDR1 SGHRS, CDR2 YFSETQ. The CDR3 is CASSPIPDTQETQYF. The DNA of the CDR3 is TGCGCCAGCAGCCCTATCCCGGACACCCAAGAGACCCAGTACTTC.

Here the CDR3 DNA reads TGCAGCGTTGAAGATTCGGGCGACGAGCAGTACTTC. Protein sequence: CSVEDSGDEQYF. This chain joins TRBV29-1 and TRBJ2-7; unclear D gene. With 0 bases removed from V and 5 bases from J, the gap between germline ends came to 8 bases. The germline CDR1 and CDR2 sequences are SQVTM and ANQGSEA. The CDR3 spans 12 residues.

V usage is TRBV6-6 and J usage is TRBJ1-5; D remains ambiguous. Germline V lookup: CDR1 MNHNY, CDR2 SVGAGI (reference sequence). Trimming cost V 5 bases and J 4 bases, with 12 bases left between them. The CDR3 length is 14 residues. The CDR3 loop reads CASSPQERNQPQHF. CDR3 bases: TGTGCCAGCAGTCCCCAGGAGAGAAATCAGCCCCAGCATTTT.

The chain uses TRBV21-1 and TRBJ2-5; whether TRBD2, the table's D call, matches the DNA was not checked. TRBV21-1 is termed a pseudogene. The CDR3 length is 15 residues. In DNA, the CDR3 is TGTGCCAGCAGCAAAGCGGGAGGGTTGAAAGAGACCCAGTACTTC. This gives the protein CASSKAGGLKETQYF.

The CDR3 is CASSQQTGITDTQYF. The CDR3 DNA reads as TGTGCCAGCAGCCAACAGACAGGGATAACAGATACGCAGTATTTT. The chain combines TRBV14 with TRBJ2-3, with 7 bases aligning to TRBD1. With 2 bases clipped from V and 3 bases from J, the junction kept 5 bases outside the gene matches. Germline values: CDR1 SGHDN, CDR2 FVKESK. The CDR3 runs to 15 residues.

On this clone itself: The same CDR3 can be traced to other DNA sequences in this sample. V usage is TRBV11-2 and J usage is TRBJ2-1, with 11 bases lining up with TRBD2. The CDR3 sequence is 15 residues long. V lost 4 bases and J lost 4; bases outside the gene matches: 3. Germline values: CDR1 SGHAT, CDR2 FQNNGV. CDR3 coding DNA: TGTGCCAGCAGCTCGTTAGCGGGGGGGTACAATGAGCAGTTCTTC. Its translation: CASSSLAGGYNEQFF.

The chain carries TRBV28 and TRBJ1-1, with 10 bases aligning to TRBD1. Germline CDR1 is MDHEN and CDR2 is SYDVKM. The CDR3 contains 12 residues. J gave up 11 bases and V 6 bases, and 6 bases lay outside the gene matches. The CDR3 region has the DNA TGTGCCAGCAGCTCCGGACAGGGGGAGGCTTTCTTT. It yields the protein CASSSGQGEAFF.

This chain uses TRBV7-9 with TRBJ2-5, with D possibly TRBD2 on 6 matching bases. Germline CDR1 SEHNR, CDR2 FQNEAQ (reference sequence). The CDR3 contains 14 residues. Trimming pared 6 bases from V and 5 bases from J, leaving 16 bases between. The CDR3 sequence: CASSGGSEGETQYF. CDR3 in DNA: TGTGCCAGCAGTGGGGGGTCCGAAGGGGAGACCCAGTACTTC.

The chain recombines TRBV28 with TRBJ2-6; 11 bases agree with TRBD1. CDR1 and CDR2 (germline): MDHEN, SYDVKM. The CDR3 is 14 residues long. V trimming: 5 bases; J trimming: 12 bases; junction bases outside the gene matches: 6. The CDR3, as DNA: TGTGCCAGCAGTCCAGGGACAGGGGGTATCGTCCTGACTTTC. It yields the protein CASSPGTGGIVLTF. Full variable domain (remainder filled in from reference TRBV28 and TRBJ2-6): DVKVTQSSRYLVKRTGEKVFLECVQDMDHENMFWYRQDPGLGLRLIYFSYDVKMKEKGDIPEGYSVSREKKERFSLILESASTNQTSMYLCASSPGTGGIVLTFGAGSRLTVL.

This clone has just one count. The rearrangement joins TRBV18 to TRBJ2-7; D is perhaps TRBD2 (6 bases). V lost 6 bases to trimming and J lost 4 bases, with 13 bases between them. CDR1 and CDR2 from the germline V gene are KGHSH and LQKENI. This CDR3 is built from 13 residues. CDR3 DNA: TGTGCCAGCTCCAGGGAGGTTATATACGAGCAGTACTTC. Amino acids: CASSREVIYEQYF.

The V gene is TRBV6-1, the J gene TRBJ2-6; 7 bases are shared with TRBD2. V was pared by 4 bases and J by 2 bases, with 8 bases of the junction left unmatched. Germline lookup yields CDR1 MNHNS and CDR2 SASEGT. CDR3 length equals 17 residues. The CDR3 bases are TGTGCCAGCAGTGGTCGTTGGGGAGGGACTGGGGCCAACGTCCTGACTTTC. It encodes CASSGRWGGTGANVLTF.

J is TRBJ2-5 and V is TRBV7-2, with 9 bases matching TRBD2. The CDR3 covers 16 residues. The ends lost 0 bases at V and 1 base at J; junction bases unmatched: 3. Germline CDR1 and CDR2: SGHTA and FQGNSA. The CDR3 region has the DNA TGTGCCAGCAGCTTAGCGCCGACTAGCGGCCAAGAGACCCAGTACTTC. This translates into CASSLAPTSGQETQYF.

The V gene is TRBV10-3, the J gene TRBJ2-1, with 10 nucleotides matching TRBD2. Germline loops: CDR1 ENHRY, CDR2 SYGVKD. The CDR3 is 15 residues long. Losses at the gene ends were 10 bases for V and 4 bases for J; bases not matched to a gene: 10. CDR3 loop: CATQSVLAGYNEQFF. The CDR3, as DNA: TGTGCCACTCAAAGTGTACTAGCGGGGTACAATGAGCAGTTCTTC.

V and J are TRBV2 and TRBJ1-1; perhaps TRBD1 as D (6 bases). This CDR3 comprises 15 residues. Between the trimmed V and J ends, which lost 6 bases and 0 bases, there was a span of 14 bases. Germline V gene sequence: CDR1 SNHLY, CDR2 FYNNEI. The CDR3 is CASRGGAGVNTEAFF. CDR3 DNA: TGTGCCAGCAGAGGGGGAGCGGGGGTGAACACTGAAGCTTTCTTT. Using reference TRBV2 and TRBJ1-1 for the parts outside the CDR3, the full variable domain is EPEVTQTPSHQVTQMGQEVILRCVPISNHLYFYWYRQILGQKVEFLVSFYNNEISEKSEIFDDQFSVERPDGSNFTLKIRSTKLEDSAMYFCASRGGAGVNTEAFFGQGTRLTVV.

The CDR3 DNA reads TGCGCCAGCAGCGCCGGGACAGGTGATCAGCCCCAGCATTTT. This sequence encodes CASSAGTGDQPQHF. The V gene is TRBV5-1, the J gene TRBJ1-5, with 8 nucleotides matching TRBD1. Germline V gene data show CDR1 as SGHRS and CDR2 as YFSETQ. Unmatched junction bases numbered 5, after V lost 4 bases and J lost 5 bases. The CDR3 covers 14 residues.

This chain joins TRBV5-4 and TRBJ1-3; D is perhaps TRBD1 (5 bases). Per the germline V gene, CDR1 is SGHNT and CDR2 is YYREEE (reference sequence). V was clipped by 0 bases and J by 4 bases, with 14 bases between them. The CDR3 sequence is 16 residues long. In DNA form, the CDR3 reads TGTGCCAGCAGCTTGGATTCAGGGTCAAGCGGAAACACCATATATTTT. This gives the protein CASSLDSGSSGNTIYF.

The chain joins TRBV7-2 to TRBJ2-3; D is ambiguous. The V gene's germline CDR1 is SGHTA and CDR2 FQGNSA. The CDR3 is 13 residues long. Trimming took off 5 bases at V and 4 bases at J, with 10 bases between the two ends. CDR3: CASSHSPADTQYF. For the CDR3, the DNA is TGTGCCAGCAGCCATTCACCGGCAGATACGCAGTATTTT.

This clone was counted a few times. The sample carries other DNA sequences with the same CDR3. The chain carries TRBV7-2 and TRBJ2-3, with TRBD2 matching over 13 bases. Per germline, CDR1 SGHTA and CDR2 FQGNSA. J was trimmed by 2 bases and V by 5 bases; bases with no gene match: 4. This CDR3 region has 16 residues. The CDR3 sequence: CASSLGLAGTTDTQYF. CDR3 coding DNA: TGTGCCAGCAGCCTGGGACTAGCGGGGACCACAGATACGCAGTATTTT.

The V call is TRBV9, the J call TRBJ2-2; 9 nucleotides agree with TRBD1. Looked up from germline, CDR1 is SGDLS and CDR2 is YYNGEE. Unmatched junction bases numbered 9, after V lost 4 bases and J lost 2 bases. This CDR3 is built from 17 residues. CDR3 bases: TGTGCCAGCAGCCCCTGGACAGGGGCGCTTAACACCGGGGAGCTGTTTTTT. Translating gives CASSPWTGALNTGELFF.

The chain is built from TRBV15 and TRBJ1-2; D gene unclear. The germline gives CDR1 LNHNV, CDR2 YYDKDF (reference sequence). CDR3 size: 13 residues. V shed 3 bases and J shed 8 bases, with 13 bases lying between them. CDR3 nucleotide sequence: TGTGCCACCAGCAGCCGGGCAGCCCTGGGCTACACCTTC. This translates into CATSSRAALGYTF.

The table lists this clone with a count of one. The chain carries TRBV19 and TRBJ2-3; 8 bases agree with TRBD2. Looked up from germline, CDR1 is LNHDA and CDR2 is SQIVND (reference sequence). J was trimmed by 0 bases and V by 6 bases; bases with no gene match: 5. The CDR3 sequence is 15 residues long. This chain's CDR3 is CASSVSGKSTDTQYF. CDR3 coding DNA: TGTGCCAGTAGCGTTAGCGGGAAAAGCACAGATACGCAGTATTTT.

The V gene is TRBV7-6, the J gene TRBJ2-2; 7 nucleotides match TRBD2. The CDR3 is 14 amino acids. With V trimmed by 1 base and J by 8 bases, 4 bases remained unmatched. The germline V gene has CDR1 SGHVS and CDR2 FNYEAQ. In nucleotides, the CDR3 is TGTGCCAGCAGCTTAGGGGCGGGAGAGGGGGAGCTGTTTTTT. Protein sequence: CASSLGAGEGELFF.

This rearrangement joins TRBV7-8 to TRBJ2-5; a possible D gene is TRBD1 (6 bases). V lost 4 bases to trimming and J lost 9 bases, with 18 bases between them. CDR1 is SGHVS, CDR2 FQNEAQ, per germline. This CDR3 contains 14 residues. CDR3 sequence reads: CASSSSGGGWAQYF. As DNA, the CDR3 is TGTGCCAGCAGCTCTAGTGGGGGCGGATGGGCCCAGTACTTC.

The CDR3, as DNA: TGTGCCAGTTCGTTCGGCCCGCCTTCCTACAATGAGCAGTTCTTC. It encodes CASSFGPPSYNEQFF. The chain links TRBV27 to TRBJ2-1; D uncertain. The V gene's germline CDR1 is MNHEY and CDR2 SMNVEV (reference sequence). The CDR3 is 15 residues long. The V gene lost 9 bases and the J gene lost 1 base, with 16 bases spanning the gap.